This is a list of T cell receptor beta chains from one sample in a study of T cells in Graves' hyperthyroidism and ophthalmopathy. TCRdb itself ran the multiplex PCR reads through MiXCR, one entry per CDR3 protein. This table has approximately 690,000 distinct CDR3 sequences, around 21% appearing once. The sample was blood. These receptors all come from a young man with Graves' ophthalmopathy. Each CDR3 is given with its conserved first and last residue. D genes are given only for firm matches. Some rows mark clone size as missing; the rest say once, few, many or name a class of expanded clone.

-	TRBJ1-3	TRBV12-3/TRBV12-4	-	TGTGCCAGCAGCCCCGTCGGGGGGTCTGGAAACACCATATATTTT	CASSPVGGSGNTIYF
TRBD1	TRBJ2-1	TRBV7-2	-	TGTGCCAGCAGCCCCCCGGACAGGGGATTTGTACGGTTCTTC	CASSPPDRGFVRFF
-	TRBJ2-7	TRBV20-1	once	TGCAGTGCCCTGGGTGGGAACCCCGCCTACGAGCAGTACTTC	CSALGGNPAYEQYF
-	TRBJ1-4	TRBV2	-	TGTGCCAGCAGGGCAATCAGGGATACTAATGAAAAACTGTTTTTT	CASRAIRDTNEKLFF
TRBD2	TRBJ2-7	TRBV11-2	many	TGTGCCAGCAACCGCAAGCTTAACGGGACTAGCGGGAGGGGAGTGAAGAGCGAGCAGTACTTC	CASNRKLNGTSGRGVKSEQYF
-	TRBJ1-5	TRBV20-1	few	TGCAGTGCTCACGAGGAAGGAAGTAGCAATCAGCCCCAGCATTTT	CSAHEEGSSNQPQHF
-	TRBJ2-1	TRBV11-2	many	TGTGCCAGCAGCTTAGACAACAGCCGAGCCTACAATGAGCAGTTCTTC	CASSLDNSRAYNEQFF
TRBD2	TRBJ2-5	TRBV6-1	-	TGTGCCAGCAGGGCGACTAGCGGGAACCAAGAGACCCAGTACTTC	CASRATSGNQETQYF
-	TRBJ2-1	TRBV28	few	TGTGCCAGCAGTTTATTAGCTGGACTAAAAAACTACAATGAGCAGTTCTTC	CASSLLAGLKNYNEQFF
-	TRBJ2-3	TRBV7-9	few	TGTGCCAGCAGCTTAGCGTCGGATACGCAGTATTTT	CASSLASDTQYF
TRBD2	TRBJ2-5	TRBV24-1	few	TGTGCCACCAGCTTCCCGGGACTAGCGGGAGAGACCCAGTACTTC	CATSFPGLAGETQYF
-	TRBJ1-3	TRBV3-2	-	TGTGCCAACCCACGGGACAGGGCTGGAAACACCATATATTTT	CANPRDRAGNTIYF
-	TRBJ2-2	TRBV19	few	TGTGCCAGTAGTTCATCGGGGAAAAACACCGGGGAGCTGTTTTTT	CASSSSGKNTGELFF
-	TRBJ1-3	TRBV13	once	TGTGCCAGCAGCGGAGGGGGGTCCTCTGGAAACACCATATATTTT	CASSGGGSSGNTIYF
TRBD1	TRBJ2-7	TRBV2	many	TGTGCCAGCAGTATTTACAGGGGTTACGAGCAGTACTTC	CASSIYRGYEQYF
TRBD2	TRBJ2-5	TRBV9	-	TGTGCCAGCAGCGCGGAAACCGGGACTAGCGGGAGGGTAGAGACCCAGTACTTC	CASSAETGTSGRVETQYF
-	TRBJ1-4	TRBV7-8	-	TGTACCAGCAGCTTACGTGTTTACAGGCCTGACGAAAAACTGTTTTTT	CTSSLRVYRPDEKLFF
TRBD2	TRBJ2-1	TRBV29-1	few	TGCAGCGTTCCGACTAGCGTGTTGGGCAATGAGCAGTTCTTC	CSVPTSVLGNEQFF
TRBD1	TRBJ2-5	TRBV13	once	TGTGCCAGCAGCTCCCTCGGACAGGGAGAAGAGACCCAGTACTTC	CASSSLGQGEETQYF
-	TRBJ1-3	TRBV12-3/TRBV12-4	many	TGTGCCAGCAGTTTTCACCTAGGCCGCTCTGGAAACACCATATATTTT	CASSFHLGRSGNTIYF
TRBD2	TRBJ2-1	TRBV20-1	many	TGCAGTGCTCGAGCGGGAGGCTCCTACAATGAGCAGTTCTTC	CSARAGGSYNEQFF
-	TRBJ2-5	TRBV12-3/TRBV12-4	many	TGTGCCACACTATTGGCGGGGCAAGAGACCCAGTACTTC	CATLLAGQETQYF
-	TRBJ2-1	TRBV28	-	TGTGCCAGCCGCTCGAGGGACGAGGTAAATGAGCAGTTCTTC	CASRSRDEVNEQFF
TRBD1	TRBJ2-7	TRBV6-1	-	TGTGCCAGCGGGACAGGGGTACACGAGCAGTACTTC	CASGTGVHEQYF
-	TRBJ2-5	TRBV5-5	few	TGTGCCAGCAGCTCATCGGTGCTAGACCAAGAGACCCAGTACTTC	CASSSSVLDQETQYF
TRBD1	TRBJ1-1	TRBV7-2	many	TGTGCCAGCAGCCCAAAACCGGGACAGGGGGCTCAGTTGGCTTTCTTT	CASSPKPGQGAQLAFF
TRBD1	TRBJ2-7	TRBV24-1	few	TGTGCCACCAGTGATCCACGGACAGGGCGGGACGAGCAGTACTTC	CATSDPRTGRDEQYF
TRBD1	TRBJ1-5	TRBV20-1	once	TGCAGTGCTAGAAGACAGGGGATGGGCAATCAGCCCCAGCATTTT	CSARRQGMGNQPQHF
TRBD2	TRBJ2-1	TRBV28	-	TGTGCCAGCAGTTTAAGGACTAGCCCCTACAATGAGCAGTTCTTC	CASSLRTSPYNEQFF
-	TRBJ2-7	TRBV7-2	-	TGTGCCACCCAGGCCTCTCCGGTTACCTACGAGCAGTACTTC	CATQASPVTYEQYF